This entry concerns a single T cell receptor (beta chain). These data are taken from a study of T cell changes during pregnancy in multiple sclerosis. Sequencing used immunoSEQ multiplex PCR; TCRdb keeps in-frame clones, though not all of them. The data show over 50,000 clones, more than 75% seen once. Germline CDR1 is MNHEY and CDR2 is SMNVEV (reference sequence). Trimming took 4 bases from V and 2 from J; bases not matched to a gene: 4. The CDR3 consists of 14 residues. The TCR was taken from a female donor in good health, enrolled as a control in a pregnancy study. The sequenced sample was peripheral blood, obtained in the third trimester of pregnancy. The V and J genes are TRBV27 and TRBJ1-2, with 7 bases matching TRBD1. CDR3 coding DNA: TGTGCCAGCAGTTATCAGGGGGGAAACTATGGCTACACCTTC. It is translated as CASSYQGGNYGYTF.